This passage covers 14 T cell receptor beta chains from one sample sequenced in a study of tumor-infiltrating lymphocytes in primary liver carcinoma. The investigators made TCR beta cDNA from roughly 460 ng total RNA, using a constant-region primer. Libraries covering TCR beta were generated through three nested multiplex PCR rounds (using a slightly modified ARM-PCR). With TRBV1-TRBV30 forward primers and a C-beta reverse primer, the first two PCR rounds were run for approximately 10 cycles each. A single record per CDR3 protein comes from TCRdb applying MiXCR to the multiplex PCR reads. The sample has hundreds of thousands of distinct CDR3 sequences, around three fifths seen once; the top ten hold approximately 17%. Germline DNA was extracted alongside blood RNA, which was obtained from unsorted whole blood. The material sequenced was peripheral blood. The receptors originated from a young woman with primary liver carcinoma and hepatitis B virus infection.

The chain joins TRBV5-1 to TRBJ2-1, with D unclear. Trimming removed 7 bases at V and 4 bases at J, with 12 bases between. Germline CDR1 is SGHRS and CDR2 is YFSETQ. The CDR3 consists of 13 residues. The CDR3 DNA follows: TGCGCCAGCGGCCGCTCTACGTACAATGAGCAGTTCTTC. This sequence encodes CASGRSTYNEQFF.

V and J are TRBV29-1 and TRBJ2-3; 12 positions agree with TRBD2. The V and J ends lost 8 bases and 2 bases, in that order; junction bases with no gene match: 11. The CDR3 sequence is 16 residues long. Per germline, CDR1 SQVTM and CDR2 ANQGSEA. This chain's CDR3 is CSTSGTSGYVTDTQYF. The CDR3 DNA sequence: TGCAGCACCTCTGGGACTAGCGGGTACGTCACAGATACGCAGTATTTT.

This clonotype was detected a few times. The chain employs TRBV4-2 and TRBJ1-4, with no clear D. CDR1 LGHNA and CDR2 YNFKEQ come from the germline V gene. The CDR3 loop spans 18 amino acids. The V gene lost 0 bases and the J gene lost 1 base, with 15 bases spanning the gap. CDR3 sequence: CASSQEFRGLGTNEKLFF. The CDR3 nucleotides read TGTGCCAGCAGCCAAGAGTTTCGGGGATTGGGAACTAATGAAAAACTGTTTTTT.

This clonotype has a count of ten or more. The V gene is TRBV6-5, the J gene TRBJ2-7, with 13 positions matching TRBD2. CDR1 is MNHEY and CDR2 is SVGAGI in the germline V gene. The CDR3 runs to 13 residues. J gave up 3 bases and V 8 bases, and 1 base lay outside the gene matches. The CDR3 DNA reads as TGTGCCAGCCGACTAGCGGGAGGCTACGAGCAGTACTTC. It codes for CASRLAGGYEQYF.

For this clonotype: Compared with germline, one end of the junction differs, possibly owing to a read error. The gene calls are TRBV14 and TRBJ2-5; 7 bases are shared with TRBD1. CDR1 and CDR2 (germline): SGHDN, FVKESK. The CDR3 is made up of 16 amino acids. CDR3 in amino acids: CANSEKHRGPRETQYF. The CDR3 nucleotides are TGTGCCAACAGCGAAAAGCACAGGGGACCCCGAGAGACCCAGTACTTC.

The J gene is TRBJ2-3, the V gene TRBV6-1; D is unclear. V was shortened by 10 bases and J by 5 bases, with 16 bases between the two germline ends. The germline gives CDR1 MNHNS, CDR2 SASEGT. This CDR3 spans 13 amino acids. CDR3 region: CAISPRRGDTQYF. CDR3 coding DNA: TGTGCCATCAGCCCGAGGCGTGGAGATACGCAGTATTTT.

This clonotype was counted a single time. A read error may produce the germline difference seen at one junction end. This chain joins TRBV11-3 and TRBJ1-1; a weak D match, TRBD1 (5 bases). The germline CDR1 and CDR2 sequences are SGHNT and YENEEA. CDR3 length: 15 residues. CDR3 nucleotide sequence: TGTGCCAGCAGCTCATCTGGACGGGGGAACGCTGAATCTTTCTTT. Protein: CASSSSGRGNAESFF.

The V and J genes are TRBV11-2 and TRBJ2-1; 10 nucleotides align to TRBD2. The CDR3 extends over 15 amino acids. Germline CDR1 and CDR2: SGHAT and FQNNGV. V lost 9 bases, J lost 6 bases, and 11 bases stayed unmatched. CDR3 nucleotide sequence: TGTGCCAGTAGGTATACTAGCGGGGCCTGCAATGAGCAGTTCTTC. It encodes CASRYTSGACNEQFF.

Remarks on this clonotype: Sequence at one end of the junction differs from germline and may be a read error. The genes are TRBV28 and TRBJ1-3; D not resolved. Germline V gene data show CDR1 as MDHEN and CDR2 as SYDVKM. The CDR3 covers 15 residues. The DNA for the CDR3 is TGTACCAGCAGTCACGAGCGTTCTTCTGGAAACACCATATATTTT. Encoded protein: CTSSHERSSGNTIYF. Full variable domain (remainder filled in from reference TRBV28 and TRBJ1-3): DVKVTQSSRYLVKRTGEKVFLECVQDMDHENMFWYRQDPGLGLRLIYFSYDVKMKEKGDIPEGYSVSREKKERFSLILESASTNQTSMYLCTSSHERSSGNTIYFGEGSWLTVV.

This clonotype was found a few times. The rearrangement links TRBV4-3 to TRBJ2-5; D is possibly TRBD2 (6 bases). V lost 2 bases and J lost 1, with 17 bases in between. The CDR3 spans 17 residues. Germline V gene sequence: CDR1 LGHNA, CDR2 YSLEER. For the CDR3, the DNA is TGCGCCAGCAGCCAAAGCGGAGGGCCCCATGGCCAAGAGACCCAGTACTTC. Protein product: CASSQSGGPHGQETQYF.

This clonotype was picked up many times. The chain joins TRBV11-2 to TRBJ1-4; D is possibly TRBD1 (6 bases). The CDR3 sequence is 15 residues long. Germline V gives CDR1 SGHAT, CDR2 FQNNGV. Trimming removed 5 bases at V and 3 bases at J, with 13 bases between. Here the CDR3 DNA reads TGTGCCAGCAGCCCCTCCGGGGGGCCTAATGAAAAACTGTTTTTT. Translated, it gives CASSPSGGPNEKLFF.

Comments on this clonotype: A read error is possible here, since a much larger clone lies one base away. The rearrangement joins TRBV12-3 or TRBV12-4 to TRBJ2-7, with D possibly being TRBD1 (5 bases). This CDR3 region has 13 residues. V shed 3 bases and J shed 7 bases, with 13 bases lying between them. The CDR3 nucleotides read TGTGCCAGCAGTTTCTGGGCCTCAGGGGAGCAGTACTTC. Amino acids: CASSFWASGEQYF.

There are many counts of this clonotype. The rearrangement links TRBV29-1 to TRBJ2-5; a possible D gene is TRBD1 (6 bases). Deletions cut 6 bases from V and 1 base from J, with 15 bases between. This CDR3 spans 14 amino acids. Germline V gene data show CDR1 as SQVTM and CDR2 as ANQGSEA. CDR3 in DNA: TGCAGCGTCTCCTTCCAGGGGCGCCAAGAGACCCAGTACTTC. Its protein product is CSVSFQGRQETQYF.

The chain has TRBV12-3 or TRBV12-4 and TRBJ2-2; D may be TRBD1 (6 bases). CDR3 length: 15 amino acids. V was cut by 5 bases and J by 2 bases, with 12 bases left in between. The CDR3 DNA reads as TGTGCCAGCAGTCGGGACACTCCAAACACCGGGGAGCTGTTTTTT. Its protein is CASSRDTPNTGELFF.